The text below deals with one T cell receptor beta chain. Its antigen is still unknown. The data originate from a study of T cell responses to AZD1222 COVID-19 vaccine. Findings and caveats of the study: In all cases, repertoires were sampled only after the peak T cell response. A rise in Spike-specific TCR breadth and depth followed two AZD1222 doses. Donors in the cohort were predominantly white British and more often female, and clonal diversity was possibly underestimated. Among AZD1222 vaccinees, only six or seven were seropositive at baseline.

After removal of 0 bases from V and 5 bases from J, the junction contained 7 bases not matched to a gene. Germline-derived CDR1 and CDR2 are MRHNA and SNTAGT. The CDR3 covers 16 residues. Profiling relied on immunoSEQ multiplex PCR, and the TCRdb table lists in-frame clones only, not all of them. The data contain about 120,000 clones, roughly nine tenths of them singletons. The chain is built from TRBV6-4 and TRBJ1-2, with 9 bases lining up with TRBD1. This receptor was taken from an adult in good health. The source material was peripheral blood, sampled on day 0 of AZD1222 vaccination. CDR3 nucleotides: TGTGCCAGCAGTGACTCGCCGGGACAGGGAAGTTATGGCTACACCTTC. Its protein is CASSDSPGQGSYGYTF.